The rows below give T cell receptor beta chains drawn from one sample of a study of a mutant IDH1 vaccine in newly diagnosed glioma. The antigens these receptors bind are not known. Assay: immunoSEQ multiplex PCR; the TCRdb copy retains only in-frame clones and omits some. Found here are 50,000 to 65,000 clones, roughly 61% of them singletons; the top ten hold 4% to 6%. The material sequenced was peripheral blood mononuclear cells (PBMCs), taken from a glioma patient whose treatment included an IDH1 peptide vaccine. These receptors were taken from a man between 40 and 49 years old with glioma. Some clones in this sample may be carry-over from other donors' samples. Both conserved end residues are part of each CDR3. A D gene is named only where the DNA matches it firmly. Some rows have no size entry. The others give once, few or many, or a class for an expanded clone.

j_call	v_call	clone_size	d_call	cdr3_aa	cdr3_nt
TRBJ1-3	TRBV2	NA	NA	CASSEQGENTIYF	TGTGCCAGCAGTGAACAGGGAGAAAACACCATATATTTT
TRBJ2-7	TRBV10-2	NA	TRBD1	CASSERFSGQATYEQYF	TGCGCCAGCAGTGAGAGATTCTCGGGACAGGCGACCTACGAGCAGTACTTC
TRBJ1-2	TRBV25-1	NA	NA	CASQPGTGYGYTF	TGTGCCAGCCAACCTGGGACGGGATATGGCTACACCTTC
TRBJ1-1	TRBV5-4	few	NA	CASSLDARMNTEAFF	TGTGCCAGCAGCTTGGACGCACGTATGAACACTGAAGCTTTCTTT
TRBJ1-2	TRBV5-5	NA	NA	CASSLGSGGFYGYTF	TGTGCCAGCAGCTTGGGTTCGGGCGGATTCTATGGCTACACCTTC
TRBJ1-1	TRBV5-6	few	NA	CASSLVWNTEAFF	TGTGCCAGCAGCTTGGTTTGGAACACTGAAGCTTTCTTT
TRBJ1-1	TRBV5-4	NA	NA	CASSLVIANTEAFF	TGTGCCAGCAGCTTGGTCATTGCGAACACTGAAGCTTTCTTT
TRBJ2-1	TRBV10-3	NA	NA	CAISERSEGEQFF	TGTGCCATCAGTGAGCGTAGCGAGGGTGAGCAGTTCTTC
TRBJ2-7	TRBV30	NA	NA	CAWSGRSSYEQYF	TGTGCCTGGAGTGGGAGGAGCTCCTACGAGCAGTACTTC
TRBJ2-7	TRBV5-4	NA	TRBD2	CASSPIGGGAHEQYF	TGTGCCAGCAGCCCAATTGGCGGGGGGGCCCACGAGCAGTACTTC
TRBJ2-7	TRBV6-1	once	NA	CASIRDRYEQYF	TGTGCCAGCATACGGGATAGATACGAGCAGTACTTC
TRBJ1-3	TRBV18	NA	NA	CASSPLWRADLGNTIYF	TGTGCCAGCTCACCACTGTGGAGGGCCGATCTAGGAAACACCATATATTTT
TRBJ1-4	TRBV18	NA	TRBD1	CASSGGQANEKLFF	TGTGCCAGCTCAGGGGGACAGGCTAATGAAAAACTGTTTTTT
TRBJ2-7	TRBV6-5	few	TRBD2	CASSLTSGASYEQYF	TGTGCCAGCAGCCTGACTAGCGGGGCTTCCTACGAGCAGTACTTC
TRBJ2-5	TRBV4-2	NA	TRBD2	CASSQEGSGGLKTQYF	TGTGCCAGCAGCCAAGAGGGAAGCGGGGGGCTGAAGACCCAGTACTTC
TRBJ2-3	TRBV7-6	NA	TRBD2	CASSYGGWGYGGTDTQYF	TGTGCCAGCAGCTACGGGGGGTGGGGGTACGGAGGCACAGATACGCAGTATTTT
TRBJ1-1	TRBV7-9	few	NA	CASSPGLKDTEAFF	TGTGCCAGCAGCCCGGGACTGAAGGACACTGAAGCTTTCTTT
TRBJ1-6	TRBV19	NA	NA	CATSEVVYNSPLHF	TGTGCCACATCGGAGGTCGTTTATAATTCACCCCTCCACTTT
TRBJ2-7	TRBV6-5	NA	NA	CATASTTSYEQYF	TGTGCCACCGCCTCTACCACGTCCTACGAGCAGTACTTC
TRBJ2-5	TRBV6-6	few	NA	CASSYSAETQYF	TGTGCCAGCAGTTACTCCGCGGAGACCCAGTACTTC
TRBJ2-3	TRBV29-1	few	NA	CSVSVSTDTQYF	TGCAGCGTTTCGGTTTCGACAGATACGCAGTATTTT
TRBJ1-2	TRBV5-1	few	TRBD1	CASSVGQIYGYTF	TGCGCCAGCAGCGTGGGACAGATCTATGGCTACACCTTC
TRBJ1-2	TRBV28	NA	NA	CAVKVGHYGYTF	TGTGCGGTTAAGGTCGGGCACTATGGCTACACCTTC
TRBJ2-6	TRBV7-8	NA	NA	CASSLVPFSSGANVLTF	TGTGCCAGCAGCCTCGTCCCTTTCTCCTCTGGGGCCAACGTCCTGACTTTC
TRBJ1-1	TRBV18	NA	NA	CASSLGTSKNTEAFF	TGTGCCAGCTCACTGGGGACAAGCAAGAACACTGAAGCTTTCTTT
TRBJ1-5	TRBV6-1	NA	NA	CASSEVITQPQHF	TGTGCCAGCAGTGAAGTGATTACTCAGCCCCAGCATTTT
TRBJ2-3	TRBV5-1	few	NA	CASSLVPGIRTDTQYF	TGCGCCAGCAGCTTGGTACCGGGGATAAGGACAGATACGCAGTATTTT
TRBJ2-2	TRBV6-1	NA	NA	CASREGPNTGELFF	TGTGCCAGCAGGGAGGGACCTAACACCGGGGAGCTGTTTTTT
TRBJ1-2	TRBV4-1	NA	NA	CASSQGRGYGYTF	TGCGCCAGCAGCCAAGGACGGGGCTATGGCTACACCTTC